Following are 20 T cell receptor beta chains from one sample sequenced in a study of CD8+CD57+ T cells in acquired aplastic anemia. It was genomic DNA that served as the template for profiling TCR beta VDJ and CDR3. TCRdb analysed the reads with MiXCR anew, one entry per CDR3 protein. The table lists 200,000 to 300,000 distinct CDR3 sequences, less than 85% of them singletons. Sequencing involved patients with CD8+CD57+ cell expansion previously shown by flow cytometry. The sample comprised sorted CD4+, CD8+, or CD8+CD57+ T cells (not recorded which) from PBMCs. Receptors originate from a human donor with aplastic anemia.

The chain has TRBV9 and TRBJ2-7; the match to TRBD1 covers 10 bases. The V gene end was trimmed by 3 bases and the J gene end by 11 bases; junction bases not matched to a gene: 14. The CDR3 has 15 residues. CDR1 is SGDLS and CDR2 is YYNGEE in the germline V gene. The DNA for the CDR3 is TGTGCCAGCAGCGAAGGGGGGACAGGGGTGAACACTGAGTACTTC. Its protein is CASSEGGTGVNTEYF.

The chain couples TRBV2 to TRBJ1-6; possibly TRBD1 for D (5 bases). This CDR3 contains 13 residues. V gave up 6 bases and J gave up 16 bases, with 19 bases separating them. Germline assignment: CDR1 SNHLY and CDR2 FYNNEI. The DNA of the CDR3 is TGTGCCAGCAGGGCAGGTTCTGGGGCTCCGCTCCACTTT. Translated, it gives CASRAGSGAPLHF.

The chain has TRBV24-1 and TRBJ2-1; D unresolved. This CDR3 is 11 amino acids long. Trimming removed 7 bases from V and 6 bases from J, with 6 bases in between. The V gene's germline CDR1 is KGHDR and CDR2 SFDVKD. CDR3 loop: CATRSGNEQFF. As DNA, the CDR3 is TGTGCCACCAGGTCCGGCAATGAGCAGTTCTTC.

Concerning this clonotype: One end of the junction is discordant with germline, which a read error may explain. This rearrangement joins TRBV7-8 to TRBJ1-5; D not resolved. CDR1 and CDR2 (germline): SGHVS, FQNEAQ. This CDR3 has 14 residues. The CDR3 nucleotides read TGTGCCAGCAGTGAGGACTATAGCAATCCGCCCCTGCATTTT. Translated, it gives CASSEDYSNPPLHF.

The V gene is TRBV15, the J gene TRBJ2-1; 9 bases line up with TRBD1. CDR1 and CDR2 (germline): LNHNV, YYDKDF (reference sequence). V lost 0 bases, J lost 8 bases, and 5 bases stayed unmatched. This CDR3 is 15 amino acids long. In DNA, the CDR3 is TGTGCCACCAGCAGAGAAAGACAGGGGGGAGATGAGCAGTTCTTC. It translates to CATSRERQGGDEQFF.

The rearrangement uses TRBV7-4 and TRBJ2-3; the D is unclear. The V end was cut by 6 bases, the J end by 12 bases, with 28 bases between. Germline V gives CDR1 SGHVT, CDR2 SQSDAQ. The CDR3 length is 16 residues. The chain's CDR3 is CASSVVVTSSTDSQYF. For the CDR3, the DNA is TGTGCCAGCAGTGTAGTGGTTACGAGCAGTACAGATAGCCAGTATTTT.

This clonotype was found many times. The J gene is TRBJ1-5, the V gene TRBV27; possible D gene TRBD1, 5 bases. Trimming removed 5 bases at V and 6 bases at J, with 17 bases between. Germline V gives CDR1 MNHEY, CDR2 SMNVEV (reference sequence). The CDR3 totals 15 residues. CDR3 amino acids: CASSQQVGGIQPQHF. The DNA for the CDR3 is TGTGCCAGCAGTCAACAAGTTGGGGGAATTCAGCCCCAGCATTTT.

The CDR3 nucleotides are TGTGCCAGCAGCTTAGCGGGGGGCGCCCATATATATGGCTACACCTTC. Its protein product is CASSLAGGAHIYGYTF. The chain employs TRBV7-8 and TRBJ1-2; a possible D gene is TRBD1 (6 bases). CDR3 length: 16 residues. CDR1 is SGHVS and CDR2 is FQNEAQ in the germline V gene. With 0 bases removed from V and 5 bases from J, the gap between germline ends came to 16 bases.

Remarks on this clonotype: Mismatch with germline at one junction end may stem from a read error. This chain joins TRBV9 and TRBJ2-3, with D unclear. Germline assignment: CDR1 SGDLS and CDR2 YYNGEE. The CDR3 has 14 residues. CDR3 residues: CASGVGFNQPQHYF. The DNA for the CDR3 is TGTGCCAGCGGCGTAGGCTTCAATCAGCCCCAGCATTATTTT.

CDR3 region: CSVGQGDAGELFF. The CDR3 nucleotides read TGCAGCGTTGGGCAGGGTGACGCCGGGGAGCTGTTTTTT. The chain recombines TRBV29-1 with TRBJ2-2; maybe TRBD1 (5 bases). The CDR3 runs 13 residues. V was cut by 4 bases and J by 6 bases, with 12 bases left in between. CDR1 and CDR2 (germline): SQVTM, ANQGSEA.

This clonotype was seen only once. This chain joins TRBV7-6 and TRBJ2-7; D perhaps matches TRBD2 (6 bases). The CDR3 has 18 amino acids. V lost 3 bases to trimming and J lost 4 bases, with 25 bases between them. Germline values: CDR1 SGHVS, CDR2 FNYEAQ. The CDR3 here is CASSFRVGTEAFFYEQYV. The CDR3 coding sequence is TGTGCCAGCAGCTTCCGAGTCGGGACTGAAGCTTTCTTTTACGAGCAGTACGTC.

The rearrangement links TRBV7-2 to TRBJ2-3; D is unclear. V was pared by 1 base and J by 14 bases, with 19 bases between. CDR1 is SGHTA and CDR2 is FQGNSA in the germline V gene. The CDR3 has 14 residues. This chain's CDR3 is CASSLGVQTHSTYF. DNA for the CDR3: TGTGCCAGCAGCTTAGGGGTACAGACCCACAGTACGTATTTT.

V and J are TRBV7-9 and TRBJ1-2, with a tentative D call TRBD1 (5 bases). V lost 3 bases, J lost 3 bases, and 5 bases lay in between. Germline lookup yields CDR1 SEHNR and CDR2 FQNEAQ (reference sequence). The CDR3 is made up of 12 amino acids. Here the CDR3 DNA reads TGTGCCAGCAGCTTGACAGACTATGGCTACACCTTC. It is translated as CASSLTDYGYTF.

This clonotype turned up a few times. This rearrangement joins TRBV15 to TRBJ2-7, with D possibly TRBD2 on 5 matching bases. The CDR3 is 13 residues long. V was cut by 1 base and J by 9 bases, with 13 bases left in between. Per germline, CDR1 LNHNV and CDR2 YYDKDF (reference sequence). The CDR3 DNA follows: TGTGCCACCAGCAGAGCCCCCCGGGAAGGGCAGTACTTC. It is translated as CATSRAPREGQYF.

The V gene is TRBV24-1, the J gene TRBJ2-7; D is unresolved. V was shortened by 9 bases and J by 3 bases, with 14 bases between the two germline ends. CDR3 length equals 13 residues. Germline assignment: CDR1 KGHDR and CDR2 SFDVKD. CDR3: CATGERFNYEQYV. CDR3 nucleotides: TGTGCCACCGGAGAGCGTTTTAACTACGAGCAGTACGTC.

J is TRBJ1-4 and V is TRBV14; the D is unclear. The CDR3 covers 13 residues. Germline CDR1 SGHDN, CDR2 FVKESK. Trimming took 0 bases from V and 7 from J, leaving 6 bases between them. CDR3 nucleotides: TGTGCCAGCAGCCAAGAAATTGGTGAAAAACTGTTTTTT. It yields the protein CASSQEIGEKLFF.

The chain employs TRBV7-2 and TRBJ2-1; D is perhaps TRBD2 (5 bases). Germline CDR1 reads SGHTA; CDR2 reads FQGNSA. This CDR3 comprises 14 residues. The ends were cut back, 6 bases at V and 6 bases at J, with 15 bases in the middle. This CDR3 reads CASSLGPRGNEQFF. The CDR3 bases are TGTGCCAGCAGTCTAGGACCACGGGGCAATGAGCAGTTCTTC. Drawing the rest from reference TRBV7-2 and TRBJ2-1, the complete variable domain is GAGVSQSPSNKVTEKGKDVELRCDPISGHTALYWYRQSLGQGLEFLIYFQGNSAPDKSGLPSDRFSAERTGGSVSTLTIQRTQQEDSAVYLCASSLGPRGNEQFFGPGTRLTVL.

This clonotype showed up just once. Germline is not matched at one junction end, which may reflect a read error. The genes are TRBV7-9 and TRBJ1-2; D call uncertain. Germline V gene sequence: CDR1 SEHNR, CDR2 FQNEAQ (reference sequence). This CDR3 comprises 14 residues. CDR3 coding DNA: TGTGCCAGCAGCTCATACATAGCTAACTACGGCTACACCTTC. It translates to CASSSYIANYGYTF.

The V gene is TRBV7-8, the J gene TRBJ2-1; perhaps TRBD2 as D (5 bases). Germline-derived CDR1 and CDR2 are SGHVS and FQNEAQ. Trimming pared 6 bases from V and 16 bases from J, leaving 28 bases between. There are 15 residues in the CDR3. Here the CDR3 reads CASSIAGGAYTQYFF. The CDR3 region has the DNA TGTGCCAGCAGTATAGCTGGAGGAGCCTACACGCAGTATTTCTTC.

The rearrangement uses TRBV5-6 and TRBJ2-2; D is unclear. Trimming removed 0 bases from V and 3 bases from J, with 9 bases in between. Germline CDR1 and CDR2: SGHDT and YYEEEE. CDR3 length: 15 amino acids. In nucleotides, the CDR3 is TGTGCCAGCAGCTTGGGGAAGGGTTACACCGGGGAGCTGTTTTTT. The encoded protein is CASSLGKGYTGELFF.